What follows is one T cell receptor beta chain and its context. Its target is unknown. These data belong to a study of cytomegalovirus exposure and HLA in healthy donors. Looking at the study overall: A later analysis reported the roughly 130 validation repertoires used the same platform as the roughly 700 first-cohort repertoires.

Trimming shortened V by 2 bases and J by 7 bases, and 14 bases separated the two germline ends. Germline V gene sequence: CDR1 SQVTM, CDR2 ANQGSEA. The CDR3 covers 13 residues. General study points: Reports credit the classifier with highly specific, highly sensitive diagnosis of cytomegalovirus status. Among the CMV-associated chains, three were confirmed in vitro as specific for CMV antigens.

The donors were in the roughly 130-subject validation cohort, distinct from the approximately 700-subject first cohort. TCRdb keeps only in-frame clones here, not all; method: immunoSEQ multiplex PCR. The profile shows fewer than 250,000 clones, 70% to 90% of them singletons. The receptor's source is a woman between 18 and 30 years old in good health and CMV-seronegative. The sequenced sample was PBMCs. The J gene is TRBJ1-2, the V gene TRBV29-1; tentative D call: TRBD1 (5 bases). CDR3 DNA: TGCAGCGTTGAAATACCAGGGAGGTCTGGCTACACCTTC. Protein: CSVEIPGRSGYTF. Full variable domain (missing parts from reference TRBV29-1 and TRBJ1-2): SAVISQKPSRDICQRGTSLTIQCQVDSQVTMMFWYRQQPGQSLTLIATANQGSEATYESGFVIDKFPISRPNLTFSTLTVSNMSPEDSSIYLCSVEIPGRSGYTFGSGTRLTVV.